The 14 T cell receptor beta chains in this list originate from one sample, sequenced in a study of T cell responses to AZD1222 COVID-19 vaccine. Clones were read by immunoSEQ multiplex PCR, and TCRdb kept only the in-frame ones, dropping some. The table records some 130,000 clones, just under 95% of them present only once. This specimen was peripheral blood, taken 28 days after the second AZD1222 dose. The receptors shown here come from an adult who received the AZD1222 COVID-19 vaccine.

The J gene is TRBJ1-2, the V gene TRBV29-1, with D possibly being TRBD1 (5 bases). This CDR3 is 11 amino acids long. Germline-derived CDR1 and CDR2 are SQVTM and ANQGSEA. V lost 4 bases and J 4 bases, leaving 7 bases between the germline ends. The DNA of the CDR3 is TGCAGCGTTGGGGGGGGCTATGGCTACACCTTC. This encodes CSVGGGYGYTF.

In DNA, the CDR3 is TGTGCCAGCAGTGAGATAGGGGGGCAGTCCTACAATGAGCAGTTCTTC. Protein sequence: CASSEIGGQSYNEQFF. The chain uses TRBV2 and TRBJ2-1; possibly TRBD1 or TRBD2 for D (6 bases each). V lost 3 bases, J lost 1 base, and 13 bases lay in between. The V gene's germline CDR1 is SNHLY and CDR2 FYNNEI. The CDR3 length is 16 residues.

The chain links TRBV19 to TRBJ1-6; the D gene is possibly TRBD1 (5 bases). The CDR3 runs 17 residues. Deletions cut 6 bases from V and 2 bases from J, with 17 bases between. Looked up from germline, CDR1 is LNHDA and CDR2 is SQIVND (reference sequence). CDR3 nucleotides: TGTGCCAGTAGCCTCGACATCCGAGGGGCCTATAATTCACCCCTCCACTTT. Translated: CASSLDIRGAYNSPLHF.

In DNA form, the CDR3 reads TGTGCCAGTAGTCCTAGCGGGGGCCGGGACGAGCAGTACTTC. It yields the protein CASSPSGGRDEQYF. The V gene is TRBV19, the J gene TRBJ2-7; TRBD2 matches at 10 bases. CDR1 LNHDA and CDR2 SQIVND come from the germline V gene (reference sequence). There are 14 residues in the CDR3. Unmatched junction bases numbered 6, after V lost 5 bases and J lost 5 bases. Full variable domain (outside the CDR3, taken from reference TRBV19 and TRBJ2-7): DGGITQSPKYLFRKEGQNVTLSCEQNLNHDAMYWYRQDPGQGLRLIYYSQIVNDFQKGDIAEGYSVSREKKESFPLTVTSAQKNPTAFYLCASSPSGGRDEQYFGPGTRLTVT.

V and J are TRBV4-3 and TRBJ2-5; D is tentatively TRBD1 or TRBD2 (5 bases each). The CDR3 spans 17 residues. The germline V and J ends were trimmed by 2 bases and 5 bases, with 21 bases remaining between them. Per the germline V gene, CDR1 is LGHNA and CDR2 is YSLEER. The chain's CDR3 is CASSQWLMGWDGETQYF. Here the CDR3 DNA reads TGCGCCAGCAGCCAATGGCTAATGGGTTGGGACGGGGAGACCCAGTACTTC.

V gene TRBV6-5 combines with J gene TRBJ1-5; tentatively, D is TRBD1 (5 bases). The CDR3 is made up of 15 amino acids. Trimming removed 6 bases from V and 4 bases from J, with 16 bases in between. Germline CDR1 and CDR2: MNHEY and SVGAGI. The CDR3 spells CASSTYAGGNQPQHF. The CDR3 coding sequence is TGTGCCAGCAGCACATACGCGGGGGGGAATCAGCCCCAGCATTTT.

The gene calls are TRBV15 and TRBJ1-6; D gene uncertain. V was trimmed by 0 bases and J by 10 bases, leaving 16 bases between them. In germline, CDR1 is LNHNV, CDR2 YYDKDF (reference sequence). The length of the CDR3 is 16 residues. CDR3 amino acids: CATSRDRVQGGSPLHF. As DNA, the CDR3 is TGTGCCACCAGCAGAGATCGGGTTCAAGGCGGGTCACCCCTCCACTTT. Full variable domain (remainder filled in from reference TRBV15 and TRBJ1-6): DAMVIQNPRYQVTQFGKPVTLSCSQTLNHNVMYWYQQKSSQAPKLLFHYYDKDFNNEADTPDNFQSRRPNTSFCFLDIRSPGLGDTAMYLCATSRDRVQGGSPLHFGNGTRLTVT.

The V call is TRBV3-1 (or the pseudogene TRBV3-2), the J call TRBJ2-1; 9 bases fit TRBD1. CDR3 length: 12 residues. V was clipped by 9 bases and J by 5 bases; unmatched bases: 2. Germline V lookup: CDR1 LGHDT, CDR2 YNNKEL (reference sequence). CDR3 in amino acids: CASDRGDNEQFF. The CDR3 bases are TGTGCCAGTGACAGGGGGGACAATGAGCAGTTCTTC.

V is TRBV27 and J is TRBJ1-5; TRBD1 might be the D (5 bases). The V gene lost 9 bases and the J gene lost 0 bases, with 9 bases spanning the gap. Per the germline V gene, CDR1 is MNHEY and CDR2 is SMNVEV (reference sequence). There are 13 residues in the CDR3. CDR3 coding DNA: TGTGCCAGTAGACAGTATAGCAATCAGCCCCAGCATTTT. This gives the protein CASRQYSNQPQHF.

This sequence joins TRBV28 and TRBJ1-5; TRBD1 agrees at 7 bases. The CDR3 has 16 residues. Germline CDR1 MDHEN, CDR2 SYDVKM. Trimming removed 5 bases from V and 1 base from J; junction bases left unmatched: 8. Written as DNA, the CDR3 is TGTGCCAGCAGTCGACGACAGGGTGGAAGCAATCAGCCCCAGCATTTT. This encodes CASSRRQGGSNQPQHF.

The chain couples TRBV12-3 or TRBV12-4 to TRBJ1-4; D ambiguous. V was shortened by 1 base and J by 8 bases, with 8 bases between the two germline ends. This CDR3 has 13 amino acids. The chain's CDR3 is CASSLGGGEKLFF. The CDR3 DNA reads TGTGCCAGCAGTTTAGGAGGTGGAGAAAAACTGTTTTTT.

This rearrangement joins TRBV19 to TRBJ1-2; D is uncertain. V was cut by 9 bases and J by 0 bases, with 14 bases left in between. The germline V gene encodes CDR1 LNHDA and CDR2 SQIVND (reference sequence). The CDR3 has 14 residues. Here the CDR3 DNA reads TGTGCCAGCCTCCCCCTGGCGTCTAACTATGGCTACACCTTC. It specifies CASLPLASNYGYTF.

This chain's CDR3 is CASSRGTAGNTIYF. The CDR3 DNA is TGTGCCAGCAGCCGCGGGACCGCGGGAAACACCATATATTTT. V gene TRBV7-9 combines with J gene TRBJ1-3, with a possible D match to TRBD1 (5 bases). Trimming took 5 bases from V and 4 from J, leaving 12 bases between them. Germline-derived CDR1 and CDR2 are SEHNR and FQNEAQ (reference sequence). The CDR3 runs to 14 residues.

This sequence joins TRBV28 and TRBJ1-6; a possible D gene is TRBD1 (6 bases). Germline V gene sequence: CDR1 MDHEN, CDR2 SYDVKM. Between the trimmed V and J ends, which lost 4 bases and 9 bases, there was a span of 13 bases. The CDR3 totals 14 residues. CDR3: CASSSLQGRSPLHF. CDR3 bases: TGTGCCAGCAGTTCACTACAGGGTCGTTCACCCCTCCACTTT. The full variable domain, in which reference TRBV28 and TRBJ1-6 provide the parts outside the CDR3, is DVKVTQSSRYLVKRTGEKVFLECVQDMDHENMFWYRQDPGLGLRLIYFSYDVKMKEKGDIPEGYSVSREKKERFSLILESASTNQTSMYLCASSSLQGRSPLHFGNGTRLTVT.